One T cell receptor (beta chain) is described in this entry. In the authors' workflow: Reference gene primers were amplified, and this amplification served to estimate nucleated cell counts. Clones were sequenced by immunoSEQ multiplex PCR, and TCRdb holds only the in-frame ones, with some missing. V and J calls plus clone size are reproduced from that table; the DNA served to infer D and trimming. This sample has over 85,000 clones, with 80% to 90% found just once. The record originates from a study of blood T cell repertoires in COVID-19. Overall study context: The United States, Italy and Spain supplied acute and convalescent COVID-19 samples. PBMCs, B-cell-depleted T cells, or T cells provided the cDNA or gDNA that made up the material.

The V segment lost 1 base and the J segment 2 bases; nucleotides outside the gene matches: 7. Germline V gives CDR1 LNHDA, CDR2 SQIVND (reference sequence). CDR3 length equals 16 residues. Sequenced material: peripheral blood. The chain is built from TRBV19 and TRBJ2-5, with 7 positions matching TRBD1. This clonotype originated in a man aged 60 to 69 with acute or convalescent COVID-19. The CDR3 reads CASSIGATGAQETQYF. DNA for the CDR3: TGTGCCAGTAGTATAGGAGCCACAGGGGCGCAAGAGACCCAGTACTTC.